One sample yielded the 28 T cell receptor beta chains listed below, sequenced in a study of blood T cell repertoires in COVID-19. Produced via immunoSEQ multiplex PCR; TCRdb's table is partial and in-frame only. The sample records under 130,000 clones, about four fifths being singletons. Sequencing input: peripheral blood. The receptors derive from a woman at least 80 years old with acute or convalescent COVID-19.

V usage is TRBV9 and J usage is TRBJ1-6; TRBD1 matches at 7 bases. The CDR3 runs to 15 residues. With 1 base clipped from V and 9 bases from J, the junction kept 7 bases outside the gene matches. Germline V lookup: CDR1 SGDLS, CDR2 YYNGEE. The CDR3 protein is CASSVNTGDGSPLHF. The CDR3 DNA reads TGTGCCAGCAGCGTAAACACAGGGGACGGTTCACCCCTCCACTTT.

J is TRBJ2-5 and V is TRBV7-2; D unclear. The ends were cut back, 1 base at V and 5 bases at J, with 11 bases in the middle. The CDR3 runs to 14 residues. Germline V gene lookup returns CDR1 SGHTA and CDR2 FQGNSA. CDR3 coding DNA: TGTGCCAGCAGCTTAGTCGGTAGCTTGGAGACCCAGTACTTC. It is translated as CASSLVGSLETQYF.

The CDR3 region is CASSETGPAGELFF. The CDR3 nucleotides read TGTGCCAGCAGCGAGACAGGGCCGGCCGGGGAGCTGTTTTTT. The chain combines TRBV5-6 with TRBJ2-2; 7 bases match TRBD1. J was trimmed by 6 bases and V by 4 bases; bases with no gene match: 6. In germline, CDR1 is SGHDT, CDR2 YYEEEE. CDR3 length equals 14 residues.

V gene TRBV6-9 combines with J gene TRBJ1-1; no clear D gene. The V end lost 2 bases, the J end lost 3 bases, and 7 bases lay between the germline ends. This CDR3 is 13 amino acids long. Germline values: CDR1 MNHGY, CDR2 SVAAGI. The CDR3 nucleotides are TGTGCCAGCAGTTATGAGAGCCACACTGAAGCTTTCTTT. This gives the protein CASSYESHTEAFF.

This clone was detected only once. The rearrangement joins TRBV7-6 to TRBJ2-2; TRBD1 matches at 10 bases. The CDR3 is 18 residues long. Germline CDR1 reads SGHVS; CDR2 reads FNYEAQ. Trimming cost V 5 bases and J 5 bases; bases outside gene matches: 14. The CDR3 loop is CASSPWTPGQGRTGELFF. DNA for the CDR3: TGTGCCAGCAGCCCATGGACCCCGGGACAGGGGAGAACCGGGGAGCTGTTTTTT.

The rearrangement uses TRBV18 and TRBJ1-1; D is unclear. CDR3 length: 14 amino acids. Per the germline V gene, CDR1 is KGHSH and CDR2 is LQKENI. Deletions cut 2 bases from V and 6 bases from J, with 13 bases between. In DNA form, the CDR3 reads TGTGCCAGCTCACCATTAAACTTTGCATCTGAAGCTTTCTTT. Translating gives CASSPLNFASEAFF.

V is TRBV5-8 and J is TRBJ1-5; 7 bases are a match to TRBD1. Losses at the gene ends were 6 bases for V and 5 bases for J; bases not matched to a gene: 5. Germline V gene lookup returns CDR1 SGHTS and CDR2 YDEGEE. The length of the CDR3 is 13 residues. The DNA for the CDR3 is TGTGCCAGCACGGGACAGTTTGATCAGCCCCAGCATTTT. Translation gives CASTGQFDQPQHF.

The rearrangement joins TRBV27 to TRBJ2-2, with no clear D. The CDR3 extends over 14 amino acids. The ends were cut back, 7 bases at V and 2 bases at J, with 11 bases in the middle. Germline V CDR1 and CDR2: MNHEY, SMNVEV (reference sequence). The CDR3 region has the DNA TGTGCCAGCACAAACAGAATCAACACCGGGGAGCTGTTTTTT. It is translated as CASTNRINTGELFF.

This clone was seen a handful of times. The chain employs TRBV2 and TRBJ2-2; 15 nucleotides agree with TRBD2. The germline gives CDR1 SNHLY, CDR2 FYNNEI. The CDR3 has 15 amino acids. V gave up 8 bases and J gave up 4 bases; unmatched junction bases: 2. CDR3: CASGLAGGLTGELFF. As DNA, the CDR3 is TGTGCCAGCGGACTAGCGGGAGGGCTCACCGGGGAGCTGTTTTTT. Variable domain in full (rest from reference TRBV2 and TRBJ2-2): EPEVTQTPSHQVTQMGQEVILRCVPISNHLYFYWYRQILGQKVEFLVSFYNNEISEKSEIFDDQFSVERPDGSNFTLKIRSTKLEDSAMYFCASGLAGGLTGELFFGEGSRLTVL.

This clone was seen a handful of times. The chain uses TRBV2 and TRBJ2-7; 8 positions match TRBD1. The CDR3 length is 15 residues. Trimming cost V 6 bases and J 2 bases; bases outside gene matches: 9. Per germline, CDR1 SNHLY and CDR2 FYNNEI. The CDR3 protein is CASSPRTGRTYEQYF. The CDR3 region has the DNA TGTGCCAGCAGCCCTCGGACAGGGAGGACCTACGAGCAGTACTTC.

On this clone itself: The same CDR3 also results from other DNA sequences found in this sample. The chain combines TRBV2 with TRBJ2-6; D gene uncertain. CDR1 is SNHLY, CDR2 FYNNEI, per germline. CDR3 size: 14 residues. V was cut by 2 bases and J by 0 bases, with 2 bases left in between. DNA of the CDR3: TGTGCCAGCAGTGAACGCTCTGGGGCCAACGTCCTGACTTTC. As protein: CASSERSGANVLTF.

The CDR3 loop reads CASSSERNTIYF. CDR3 coding DNA: TGTGCCAGCAGCTCGGAGCGTAACACCATATATTTT. V and J are TRBV7-2 and TRBJ1-3; no firm D call. The germline V gene has CDR1 SGHTA and CDR2 FQGNSA. Between the trimmed V and J ends, which lost 4 bases and 7 bases, there was a span of 8 bases. This CDR3 is built from 12 residues. The full variable domain, in which reference TRBV7-2 and TRBJ1-3 provide the parts outside the CDR3, is GAGVSQSPSNKVTEKGKDVELRCDPISGHTALYWYRQSLGQGLEFLIYFQGNSAPDKSGLPSDRFSAERTGGSVSTLTIQRTQQEDSAVYLCASSSERNTIYFGEGSWLTVV.

This clone has only a few counts. The chain joins TRBV27 to TRBJ1-4; D may be TRBD1 (5 bases). Germline V gene sequence: CDR1 MNHEY, CDR2 SMNVEV (reference sequence). Trimming left V 8 bases short and J 8 bases short, with 15 bases between. The CDR3 spans 13 residues. The CDR3 DNA reads as TGTGCCAGCCGTGGGGCCGGGCGGGAAAAACTGTTTTTT. It translates to CASRGAGREKLFF.

The chain is built from TRBV2 and TRBJ2-5; 7 bases map to TRBD2. Germline-derived CDR1 and CDR2 are SNHLY and FYNNEI. The V gene end was trimmed by 6 bases and the J gene end by 2 bases; junction bases not matched to a gene: 9. The CDR3 consists of 15 residues. The CDR3 DNA reads as TGTGCCAGCAGGGGCGAATCTAGCGGACAAGAGACCCAGTACTTC. It specifies CASRGESSGQETQYF.

The chain carries TRBV10-1 and TRBJ2-4; 9 nucleotides agree with TRBD1. The V gene's germline CDR1 is WNHNN and CDR2 SYGVQD (reference sequence). CDR3 length: 13 amino acids. V was pared by 8 bases and J by 7 bases, with 6 bases of the junction left unmatched. The CDR3 is CASSSGQGNIQYF. CDR3 bases: TGCGCCAGCTCTTCGGGACAGGGCAACATTCAGTACTTC.

The chain carries TRBV7-9 and TRBJ1-2; TRBD1 matches at 8 bases. This CDR3 comprises 13 residues. V shed 5 bases and J 8 bases; nucleotides not matched to a gene: 7. Per germline, CDR1 SEHNR and CDR2 FQNEAQ (reference sequence). CDR3: CASSDNRGKGYTF. DNA of the CDR3: TGTGCCAGCAGCGACAACAGGGGGAAAGGCTACACCTTC.

The chain uses TRBV11-2 and TRBJ1-1, with TRBD1 as a possible D gene (5 bases). CDR1 is SGHAT and CDR2 is FQNNGV in the germline V gene. This CDR3 has 15 amino acids. Trimming cost V 5 bases and J 1 base, with 14 bases left between them. This chain's CDR3 is CASSRGERWNTEAFF. CDR3 coding DNA: TGTGCCAGCAGCCGGGGGGAGAGGTGGAACACTGAAGCTTTCTTT.

The genes are TRBV11-2 and TRBJ2-2, with 11 positions matching TRBD2. Looked up from germline, CDR1 is SGHAT and CDR2 is FQNNGV. CDR3 length: 13 amino acids. V lost 3 bases and J lost 13; bases outside the gene matches: 4. CDR3 nucleotide sequence: TGTGCCAGCAGCTTCTTAGCGGGAGGGCGGCTGTTTTTT. Protein product: CASSFLAGGRLFF.

The rearrangement links TRBV19 to TRBJ1-1, with 10 bases identical to TRBD1. The CDR3 extends over 16 amino acids. The V and J ends lost 6 bases and 2 bases, in that order; junction bases with no gene match: 9. CDR1 and CDR2 (germline): LNHDA, SQIVND (reference sequence). Here the CDR3 reads CASSSDRGPRNTEAFF. CDR3 DNA: TGTGCCAGTAGCTCCGACAGGGGGCCAAGAAACACTGAAGCTTTCTTT.

This clone was picked up a small number of times. The chain joins TRBV6-5 to TRBJ1-5; D remains ambiguous. Germline assignment: CDR1 MNHEY and CDR2 SVGAGI. There are 14 residues in the CDR3. Trimming took off 7 bases at V and 3 bases at J, with 13 bases between the two ends. CDR3 DNA sequence: TGTGCCAGCACCCCTGCAGGCCACAATCAGCCCCAGCATTTT. Its translation: CASTPAGHNQPQHF.

This sequence joins TRBV7-8 and TRBJ2-1; 11 positions agree with TRBD1. Germline assignment: CDR1 SGHVS and CDR2 FQNEAQ. After removal of 5 bases from V and 8 bases from J, the junction contained 8 bases not matched to a gene. The CDR3 totals 15 residues. CDR3 in amino acids: CASSNRDRGSHEQFF. The CDR3, as DNA: TGTGCCAGCAGCAACCGGGACAGGGGGTCTCATGAGCAGTTCTTC.

A single count supports this clone. The chain combines TRBV4-1 with TRBJ2-1; D might be TRBD2 (6 bases). Germline V gene sequence: CDR1 MGHRA, CDR2 YSYEKL. Trimming took 8 bases from V and 5 from J, leaving 19 bases between them. The CDR3 is made up of 15 amino acids. The CDR3 bases are TGCGCCAGCGCGGAGGGATCGATTCCGCACAATGAGCAGTTCTTC. Protein product: CASAEGSIPHNEQFF.

The chain joins TRBV10-2 to TRBJ1-1, with 7 bases fitting TRBD1. Per germline, CDR1 WSHSY and CDR2 SAAADI. J gave up 4 bases and V 4 bases, and 6 bases lay outside the gene matches. The CDR3 length is 14 residues. The CDR3 here is CASSGQGRGTEAFF. Here the CDR3 DNA reads TGCGCCAGCAGTGGACAGGGAAGGGGCACTGAAGCTTTCTTT.

The CDR3, as DNA: TGTGCCAGCAGTGAAGAGGGGCGGGGGCCACCCCTCCACTTT. This gives the protein CASSEEGRGPPLHF. This chain joins TRBV2 and TRBJ1-6; tentatively, D is TRBD1 (6 bases). CDR1 is SNHLY, CDR2 FYNNEI, per germline. The ends were cut back, 1 base at V and 11 bases at J, with 12 bases in the middle. The CDR3 is made up of 14 amino acids.

This chain joins TRBV5-1 and TRBJ2-2; D remains ambiguous. The ends were cut back, 1 base at V and 4 bases at J, with 5 bases in the middle. Germline CDR1 and CDR2: SGHRS and YFSETQ. The CDR3 is 13 residues long. This CDR3 is CASSLQITGELFF. The CDR3 DNA reads TGCGCCAGCAGCTTGCAAATCACCGGGGAGCTGTTTTTT.

This clone turned up a few times. The chain couples TRBV5-1 to TRBJ1-2; TRBD1 is a possible D gene (5 bases). The CDR3 is 14 amino acids. Germline V CDR1 and CDR2: SGHRS, YFSETQ. Trimming took off 3 bases at V and 0 bases at J, with 9 bases between the two ends. The CDR3 reads CASSSQTANYGYTF. DNA of the CDR3: TGCGCCAGCAGCTCCCAGACAGCTAACTATGGCTACACCTTC.

The genes are TRBV5-4 and TRBJ2-1; a weak D match, TRBD2 (5 bases). This CDR3 is built from 17 residues. Looked up from germline, CDR1 is SGHNT and CDR2 is YYREEE (reference sequence). Trimming left V 0 bases short and J 0 bases short, with 13 bases between. CDR3 residues: CASSLDWWESSYNEQFF. In nucleotides, the CDR3 is TGTGCCAGCAGCTTGGACTGGTGGGAGTCCTCCTACAATGAGCAGTTCTTC. Looking up the rest from reference TRBV5-4 and TRBJ2-1 gives the full variable domain: ETGVTQSPTHLIKTRGQQVTLRCSSQSGHNTVSWYQQALGQGPQFIFQYYREEENGRGNFPPRFSGLQFPNYSSELNVNALELDDSALYLCASSLDWWESSYNEQFFGPGTRLTVL.

The V call is TRBV20-1, the J call TRBJ2-3; D unclear. CDR1 DFQATT and CDR2 SNEGSKA come from the germline V gene (reference sequence). V was cut by 3 bases and J by 6 bases, with 7 bases left in between. The CDR3 runs 11 residues. The CDR3 loop is CSASWADTQYF. In DNA, the CDR3 is TGCAGTGCTAGTTGGGCCGATACGCAGTATTTT.